The rows below give T cell receptor beta chains drawn from one sample of a study of spatial heterogeneity in lung cancer. TCRdb re-called the 5' RACE reads through MiXCR, storing one row per CDR3 protein. The sample holds about 120,000 distinct CDR3 sequences; 10% to 14% are singletons and the top ten take roughly a quarter. The sequencing here drew on PBMCs, taken at follow-up. The receptor source for this set is a female donor with early-stage non-small cell lung cancer. The CDR3 runs from the conserved cysteine through the conserved F or W. A D gene is named only where the DNA matches it firmly. Clone size is stated in some rows and not others, as once, few, many or a class when expanded.

length | D | size | J | V | DNA | CDR3
21 | TRBD2 | few | TRBJ2-1 | TRBV5-4 | TGTGCCAGCAGCTTGCTTTCGTCTAGCGGGAGGGGGGGACTCCTCAACAATGAGCAGTTCTTC | CASSLLSSSGRGGLLNNEQFF
11 | . | . | TRBJ2-1 | TRBV24-1 | TGTGCCACCAGTGTTTACGATGAGCAGTTCTTC | CATSVYDEQFF
15 | . | many | TRBJ2-3 | TRBV2 | TGTGCCAGCAGTGAACGGGCATTTTCACCAGATACGCAGTATTTT | CASSERAFSPDTQYF
13 | . | . | TRBJ2-3 | TRBV9 | TGTGCCAGCAGCGTAGGACAGACAGATACGCAGTATTTT | CASSVGQTDTQYF
19 | . | few | TRBJ1-2 | TRBV11-2 | TGTGCCAGCAGCTCCCACGACATTCAGACCGGGGGACGGATCTATGGCTACACCTTC | CASSSHDIQTGGRIYGYTF
14 | . | few | TRBJ2-2 | TRBV4-3 | TGCGCCAGCAGCCAAGACAGTGGCACCGGGGAGCTGTTTTTT | CASSQDSGTGELFF
15 | TRBD1 | . | TRBJ1-5 | TRBV27 | TGTGCCAGCAGTTCGGACAGGTATAGCAATCAGCCCCAGCATTTT | CASSSDRYSNQPQHF
13 | . | many | TRBJ1-4 | TRBV19 | TGTGCCAGTAGTGAGGGCCCCGATGGAGCCCTGTTTTTT | CASSEGPDGALFF
14 | TRBD2 | . | TRBJ2-3 | TRBV5-1 | TGCGCCAGCAGCTTGGGGACCGGGACTAGTACGCAGTATTTT | CASSLGTGTSTQYF
18 | . | once | TRBJ2-1 | TRBV7-2 | TGTGCCAGCAGCCGTACGCTCGGGCTAGCGAGCTCCTACAATGAGCAGTTCTTC | CASSRTLGLASSYNEQFF
14 | . | many | TRBJ1-5 | TRBV2 | TGTGCCAGCAGCGAGAGAATTAGCAATCAGCCCCAGCATTTT | CASSERISNQPQHF
12 | . | few | TRBJ2-7 | TRBV6-2/TRBV6-3 | TGTGCCAGCGGAAGAGGGGGCTACGAGCAGTACTTC | CASGRGGYEQYF
15 | . | few | TRBJ2-1 | TRBV14 | TGTGCCAGCAGCCCTCTAACGATCTTAAACAATGAGCAGTTCTTC | CASSPLTILNNEQFF
17 | . | many | TRBJ2-1 | TRBV3-1 | TGTGCCAGCAGCCCCCCTGGAGGCTTATACTCCTACAATGAGCAGTTCTTC | CASSPPGGLYSYNEQFF
16 | . | few | TRBJ2-7 | TRBV4-1 | TGCGCCAGCAGCCAAGTGGTACGGGGTCGAGATAGAGAGCAGTACTTC | CASSQVVRGRDREQYF
13 | . | . | TRBJ1-2 | TRBV6-6 | TGTGCCAGCAGTTATCGGGACAACTATGGCTACACCTTC | CASSYRDNYGYTF
19 | TRBD2 | . | TRBJ2-1 | TRBV18 | TGTGCCAGCTCACCACCTCTCCGGGCTAGCGGGAACTCCTACAATGAGCAGTTCTTC | CASSPPLRASGNSYNEQFF
17 | TRBD2 | . | TRBJ2-6 | TRBV7-9 | TGTGCCAGCAGCCGGGGACTAGCGGGAGGGTGGGCCAACGTCCTGACTTTC | CASSRGLAGGWANVLTF
12 | . | . | TRBJ1-4 | TRBV27 | TGTGCCAGCAGTTCGCCACAGGGAAAACTGTTTTTT | CASSSPQGKLFF
17 | TRBD1 | . | TRBJ1-5 | TRBV7-8 | TGTGCCAGCAGCAAGATCTACAGACAGGGGGCGGGTCAGCCCCAGCATTTT | CASSKIYRQGAGQPQHF
11 | . | . | TRBJ1-1 | TRBV12-3/TRBV12-4 | TGTGCCAGCAGTCAGGCTCAGGGGCCTTTCTTT | CASSQAQGPFF
14 | . | many | TRBJ1-5 | TRBV7-2 | TGTGCCAGCAGTATGGAGACGCGGTCGCAGCCCCAGCATTTT | CASSMETRSQPQHF
16 | . | few | TRBJ1-5 | TRBV28 | TGTGCCAGCAGTTCCCCAAGGGGAGGTGGCAATCAGCCCCAGCATTTT | CASSSPRGGGNQPQHF
15 | . | many | TRBJ2-7 | TRBV3-1 | TGTGCCAGCAGCCGCCGTACCACTGGTTTCTACGAGCAGTACTTC | CASSRRTTGFYEQYF
15 | . | few | TRBJ1-2 | TRBV19 | TGTGCCAGTAGTTGGGGGGACTCTACTAACTATGGCTACACCTTC | CASSWGDSTNYGYTF
15 | . | few | TRBJ1-3 | TRBV18 | TGTGCCAGCTCACCACGACTGCTCTCTGGAAACACCATATATTTT | CASSPRLLSGNTIYF
14 | TRBD2 | . | TRBJ2-1 | TRBV6-1 | TGTGCCAGCAACCGACTAGCCCTCTACAATGAGCAGTTCTTC | CASNRLALYNEQFF
15 | TRBD2 | . | TRBJ2-3 | TRBV9 | TGTGCCAGCAGTCTTAGCGGGGTGAACACAGATACGCAGTATTTT | CASSLSGVNTDTQYF
14 | TRBD1 | many | TRBJ1-1 | TRBV19 | TGTGCCAGTAGTATGGGGCAGGGGGCCACTGAAGCTTTCTTT | CASSMGQGATEAFF
17 | TRBD1 | . | TRBJ2-5 | TRBV24-1 | TGTGCCACCAGTGACTTAGGGACAGGCCAGTACCAAGAGACCCAGTACTTC | CATSDLGTGQYQETQYF
15 | TRBD1 | . | TRBJ2-3 | TRBV29-1 | TGCAGCGTTGAGACAACAGGGGCGCGCACAGATACGCAGTATTTT | CSVETTGARTDTQYF
15 | . | few | TRBJ2-3 | TRBV5-1 | TGCGCCAGCAGCTTGGAGGGGACGATCACAGATACGCAGTATTTT | CASSLEGTITDTQYF
16 | . | many | TRBJ2-6 | TRBV3-1 | TGTGCCAGCAGCCAAAGGGGTACGAGCGGGGCCAACGTCCTGACTTTC | CASSQRGTSGANVLTF
16 | TRBD2 | . | TRBJ2-1 | TRBV29-1 | TGCAGCGTTGAAGTCCAGACTAGCGGGAGGGCCAATGAGCAGTTCTTC | CSVEVQTSGRANEQFF
10 | . | few | TRBJ2-7 | TRBV10-3 | TGTGTGGCAGGATCCTACGAGCAGTACTTC | CVAGSYEQYF
14 | . | . | TRBJ1-2 | TRBV24-1 | TGTGCCACCAGTGATTTTTGGACTAACTATGGCTACACCTTC | CATSDFWTNYGYTF
14 | TRBD1 | few | TRBJ2-7 | TRBV28 | TGTGCCAGCAGTTTAACCGACAGGGGAAACGAGCAGTACTTC | CASSLTDRGNEQYF
17 | TRBD2 | . | TRBJ2-7 | TRBV4-2 | TGTGCCAGCAGCCAAGACGGGGCGGGAGTGACGGCCTACGAGCAGTACTTC | CASSQDGAGVTAYEQYF
14 | . | few | TRBJ2-2 | TRBV5-5 | TGTGCCAGCAGCTTGGACACCTACACCGGGGAGCTGTTTTTT | CASSLDTYTGELFF
15 | . | many | TRBJ1-4 | TRBV5-1 | TGCGCCAGCAGCAGGTCGGGTGCAACTAATGAAAAACTGTTTTTT | CASSRSGATNEKLFF
16 | . | . | TRBJ2-6 | TRBV5-1 | TGCGCCAGCAGCTTGGGCGGAATCTCTGGGGCCAACGTCCTGACTTTC | CASSLGGISGANVLTF
14 | TRBD2 | many | TRBJ2-7 | TRBV5-1 | TGCGCCAGCAGCTTGGGACTAGCGGAGTACGAGCAGTACTTC | CASSLGLAEYEQYF
17 | . | many | TRBJ2-1 | TRBV2 | TGTGCCAGCTCCCGGAGCGGGCCGTACCGCTCCTACAATGAGCAGTTCTTC | CASSRSGPYRSYNEQFF
13 | . | few | TRBJ2-7 | TRBV7-2 | TGTGCCAGCAGCCCACCCGTGCGGTACGAGCAGTACTTC | CASSPPVRYEQYF
21 | TRBD1 | . | TRBJ2-1 | TRBV7-9 | TGTGCCAGCAGCACCCCATCACCGGGACAGAAATCGAAGTTCTCCTACAATGAGCAGTTCTTC | CASSTPSPGQKSKFSYNEQFF
13 | . | . | TRBJ1-5 | TRBV7-2 | TGTGCCAGCAGCTCGAACAACAATCAGCCCCAGCATTTT | CASSSNNNQPQHF
14 | . | few | TRBJ2-2 | TRBV29-1 | TGCAGCGTCGCCGGACAGAGGAACACCGGGGAGCTGTTTTTT | CSVAGQRNTGELFF
13 | . | many | TRBJ2-2 | TRBV19 | TGTGCCACCTCAGACAATCCGCCCGGGGAGCTGTTTTTT | CATSDNPPGELFF
16 | TRBD2 | many | TRBJ2-2 | TRBV7-2 | TGTGCCAGCAGCTTAGGCGGGGGATACAACACCGGGGAGCTGTTTTTT | CASSLGGGYNTGELFF